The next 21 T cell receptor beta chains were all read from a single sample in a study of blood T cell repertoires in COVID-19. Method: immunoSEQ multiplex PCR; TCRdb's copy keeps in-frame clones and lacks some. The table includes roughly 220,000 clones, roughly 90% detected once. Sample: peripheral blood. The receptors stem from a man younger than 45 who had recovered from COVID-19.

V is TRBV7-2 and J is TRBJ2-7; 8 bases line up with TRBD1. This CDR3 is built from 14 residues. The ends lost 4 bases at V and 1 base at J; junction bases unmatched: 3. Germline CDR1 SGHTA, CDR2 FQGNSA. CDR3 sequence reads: CASSYGQGSYEQYF. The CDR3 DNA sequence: TGTGCCAGCAGCTACGGACAGGGATCCTACGAGCAGTACTTC.

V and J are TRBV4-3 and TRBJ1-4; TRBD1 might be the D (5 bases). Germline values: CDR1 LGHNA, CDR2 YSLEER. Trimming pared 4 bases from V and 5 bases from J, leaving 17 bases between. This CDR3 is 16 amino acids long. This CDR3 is CASSPAGRASNEKLFF. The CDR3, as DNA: TGCGCCAGCAGCCCTGCAGGGAGGGCTTCGAATGAAAAACTGTTTTTT.

CDR3 region: CAWNGPGQGYEKLFF. DNA of the CDR3: TGTGCCTGGAATGGACCGGGACAGGGATATGAAAAACTGTTTTTT. The chain is built from TRBV30 and TRBJ1-4; TRBD1 aligns across 9 bases. Germline values: CDR1 GTSNPN, CDR2 SVGIG (reference sequence). The CDR3 covers 15 residues. V was clipped by 4 bases and J by 6 bases; unmatched bases: 9.

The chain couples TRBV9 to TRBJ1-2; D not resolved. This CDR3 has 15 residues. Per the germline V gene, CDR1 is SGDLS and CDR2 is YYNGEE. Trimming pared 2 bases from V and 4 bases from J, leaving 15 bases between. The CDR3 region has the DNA TGTGCCAGCAGCGTCCCAGGTCAAACCGTCTATGGCTACACCTTC. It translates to CASSVPGQTVYGYTF. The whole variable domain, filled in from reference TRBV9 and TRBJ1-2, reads DSGVTQTPKHLITATGQRVTLRCSPRSGDLSVYWYQQSLDQGLQFLIQYYNGEERAKGNILERFSAQQFPDLHSELNLSSLELGDSALYFCASSVPGQTVYGYTFGSGTRLTVV.

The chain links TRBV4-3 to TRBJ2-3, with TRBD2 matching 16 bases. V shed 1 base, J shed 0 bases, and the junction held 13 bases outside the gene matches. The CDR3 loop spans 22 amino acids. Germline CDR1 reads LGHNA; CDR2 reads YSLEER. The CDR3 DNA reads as TGCGCCAGCAGCCAAGTTCTGGGACTAGCGGGGGGGGTGGAATCTAGCACAGATACGCAGTATTTT. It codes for CASSQVLGLAGGVESSTDTQYF.

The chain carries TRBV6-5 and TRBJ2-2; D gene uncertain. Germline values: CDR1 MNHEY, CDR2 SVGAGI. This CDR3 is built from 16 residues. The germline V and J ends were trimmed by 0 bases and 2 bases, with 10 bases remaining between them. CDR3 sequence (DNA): TGTGCCAGCAGTTACTCGAACAGTCCCAACACCGGGGAGCTGTTTTTT. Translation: CASSYSNSPNTGELFF.

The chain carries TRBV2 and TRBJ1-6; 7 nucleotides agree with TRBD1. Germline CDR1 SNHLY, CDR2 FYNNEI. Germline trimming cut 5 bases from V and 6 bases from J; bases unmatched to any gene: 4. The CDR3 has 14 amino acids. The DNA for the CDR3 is TGTGCCAGCAGTTACAGGGGTAGTAATTCACCCCTCCACTTT. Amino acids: CASSYRGSNSPLHF.

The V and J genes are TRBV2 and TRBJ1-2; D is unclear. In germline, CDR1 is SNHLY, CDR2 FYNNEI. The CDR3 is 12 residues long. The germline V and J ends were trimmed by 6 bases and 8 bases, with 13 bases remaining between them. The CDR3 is CASRPGGSGYTF. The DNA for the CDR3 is TGTGCCAGCAGACCGGGAGGGAGCGGCTACACCTTC.

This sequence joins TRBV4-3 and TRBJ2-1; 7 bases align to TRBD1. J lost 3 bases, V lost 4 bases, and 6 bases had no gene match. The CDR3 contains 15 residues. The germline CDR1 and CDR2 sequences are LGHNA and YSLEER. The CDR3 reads CASSREDRNYNEQFF. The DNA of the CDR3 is TGCGCCAGCAGCCGAGAGGACAGGAACTACAATGAGCAGTTCTTC.

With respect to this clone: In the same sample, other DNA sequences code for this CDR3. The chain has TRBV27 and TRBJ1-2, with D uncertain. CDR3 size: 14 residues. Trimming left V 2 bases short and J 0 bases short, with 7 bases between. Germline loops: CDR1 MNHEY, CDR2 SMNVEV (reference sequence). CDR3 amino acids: CASSLRRSNYGYTF. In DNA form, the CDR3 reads TGTGCCAGCAGTTTAAGGAGATCTAACTATGGCTACACCTTC.

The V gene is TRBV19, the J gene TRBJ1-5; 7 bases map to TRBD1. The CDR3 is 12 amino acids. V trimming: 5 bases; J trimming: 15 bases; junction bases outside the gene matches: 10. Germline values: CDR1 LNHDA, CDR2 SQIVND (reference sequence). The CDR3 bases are TGTGCCAGTAGTCTGCGACAGGGTGGAGCGCATTTT. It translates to CASSLRQGGAHF.

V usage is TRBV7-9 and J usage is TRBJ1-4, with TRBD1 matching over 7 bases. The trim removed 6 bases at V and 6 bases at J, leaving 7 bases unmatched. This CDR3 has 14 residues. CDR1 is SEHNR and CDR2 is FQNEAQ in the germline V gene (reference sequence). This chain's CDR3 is CASSGQVLDEKLFF. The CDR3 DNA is TGTGCCAGCAGTGGACAGGTCCTTGATGAAAAACTGTTTTTT.

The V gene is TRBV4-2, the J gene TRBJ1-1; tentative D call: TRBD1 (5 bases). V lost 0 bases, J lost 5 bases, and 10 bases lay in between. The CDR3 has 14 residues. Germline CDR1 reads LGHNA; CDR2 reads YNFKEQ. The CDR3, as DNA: TGTGCCAGCAGCCAAGATACGGGGGGGACTGAAGCTTTCTTT. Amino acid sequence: CASSQDTGGTEAFF.

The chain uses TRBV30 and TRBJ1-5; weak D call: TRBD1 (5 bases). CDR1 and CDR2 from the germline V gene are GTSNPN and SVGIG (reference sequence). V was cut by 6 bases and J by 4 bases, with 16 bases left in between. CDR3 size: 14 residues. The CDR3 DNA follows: TGTGCCTGCACTCGGGAGGGGAGTAATCAGCCCCAGCATTTT. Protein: CACTREGSNQPQHF.

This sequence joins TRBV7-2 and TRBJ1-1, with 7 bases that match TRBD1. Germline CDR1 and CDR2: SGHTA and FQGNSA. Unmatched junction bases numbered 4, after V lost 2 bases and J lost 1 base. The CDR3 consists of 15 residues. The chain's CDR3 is CASSLTQGTNTEAFF. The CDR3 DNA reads TGTGCCAGCAGCTTAACACAGGGGACGAACACTGAAGCTTTCTTT.

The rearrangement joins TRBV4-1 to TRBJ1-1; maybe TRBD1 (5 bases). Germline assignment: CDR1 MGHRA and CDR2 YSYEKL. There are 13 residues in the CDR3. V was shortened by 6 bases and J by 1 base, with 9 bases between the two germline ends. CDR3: CASRRQTNTEAFF. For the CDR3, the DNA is TGCGCCAGCAGGCGACAGACGAACACTGAAGCTTTCTTT.

The CDR3 reads CASSQESYEQYF. CDR3 bases: TGTGCCAGCAGCCAAGAGTCTTACGAGCAGTACTTC. The J gene is TRBJ2-7, the V gene TRBV3-1 (or the pseudogene TRBV3-2); D is uncertain. The V and J ends lost 0 bases and 4 bases respectively, with 4 bases between them. The CDR3 is made up of 12 amino acids. Germline V gene data show CDR1 as LGHDT and CDR2 as YNNKEL (reference sequence).

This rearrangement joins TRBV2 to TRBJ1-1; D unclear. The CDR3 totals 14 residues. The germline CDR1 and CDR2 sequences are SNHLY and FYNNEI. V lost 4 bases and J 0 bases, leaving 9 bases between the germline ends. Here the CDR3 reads CASSARQMNTEAFF. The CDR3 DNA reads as TGTGCCAGCAGTGCGCGGCAAATGAACACTGAAGCTTTCTTT.

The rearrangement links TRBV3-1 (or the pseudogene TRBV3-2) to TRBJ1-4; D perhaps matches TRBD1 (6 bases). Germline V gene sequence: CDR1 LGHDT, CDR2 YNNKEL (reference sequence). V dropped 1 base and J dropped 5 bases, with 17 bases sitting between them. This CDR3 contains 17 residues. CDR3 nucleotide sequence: TGTGCCAGCAGCCAAGGTCATGGGGAAGGGGGAAATGAAAAACTGTTTTTT. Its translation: CASSQGHGEGGNEKLFF.

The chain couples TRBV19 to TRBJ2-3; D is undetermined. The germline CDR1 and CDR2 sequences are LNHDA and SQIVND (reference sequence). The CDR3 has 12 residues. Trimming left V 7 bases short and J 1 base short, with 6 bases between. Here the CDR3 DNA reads TGTGCCAGTACCGAGGGCACAGATACGCAGTATTTT. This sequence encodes CASTEGTDTQYF.

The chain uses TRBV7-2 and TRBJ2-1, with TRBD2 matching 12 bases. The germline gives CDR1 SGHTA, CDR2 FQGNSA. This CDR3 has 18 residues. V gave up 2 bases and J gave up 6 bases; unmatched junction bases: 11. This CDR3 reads CASSLIWWASGGGNEQFF. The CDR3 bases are TGTGCCAGCAGCTTAATTTGGTGGGCTAGCGGGGGGGGCAATGAGCAGTTCTTC.